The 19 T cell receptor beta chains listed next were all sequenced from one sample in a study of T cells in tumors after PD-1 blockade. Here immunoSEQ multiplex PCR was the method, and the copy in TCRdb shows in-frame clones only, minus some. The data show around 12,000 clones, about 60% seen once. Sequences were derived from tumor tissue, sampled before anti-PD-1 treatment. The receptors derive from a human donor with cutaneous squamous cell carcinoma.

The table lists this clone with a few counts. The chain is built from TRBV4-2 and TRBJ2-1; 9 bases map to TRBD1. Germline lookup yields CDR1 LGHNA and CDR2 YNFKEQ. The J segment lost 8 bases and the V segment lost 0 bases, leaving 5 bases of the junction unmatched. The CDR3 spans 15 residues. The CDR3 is CASSQEPGQGDEQFF. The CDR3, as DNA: TGTGCCAGCAGCCAAGAACCGGGACAGGGCGATGAGCAGTTCTTC.

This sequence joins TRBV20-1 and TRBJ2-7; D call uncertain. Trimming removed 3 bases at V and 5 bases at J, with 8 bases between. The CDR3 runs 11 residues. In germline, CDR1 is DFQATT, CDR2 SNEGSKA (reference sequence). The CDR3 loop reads CSASQANEQYF. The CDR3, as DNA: TGCAGTGCTAGTCAGGCCAACGAGCAGTACTTC.

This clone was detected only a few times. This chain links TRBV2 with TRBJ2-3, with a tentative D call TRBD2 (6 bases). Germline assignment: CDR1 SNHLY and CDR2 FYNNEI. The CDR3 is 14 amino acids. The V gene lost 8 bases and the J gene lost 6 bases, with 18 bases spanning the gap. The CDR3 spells CASGDLGGTDTQYF. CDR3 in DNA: TGTGCCAGCGGGGATCTGGGGGGAACGGATACGCAGTATTTT. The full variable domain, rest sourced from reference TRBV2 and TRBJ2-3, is EPEVTQTPSHQVTQMGQEVILRCVPISNHLYFYWYRQILGQKVEFLVSFYNNEISEKSEIFDDQFSVERPDGSNFTLKIRSTKLEDSAMYFCASGDLGGTDTQYFGPGTRLTVL.

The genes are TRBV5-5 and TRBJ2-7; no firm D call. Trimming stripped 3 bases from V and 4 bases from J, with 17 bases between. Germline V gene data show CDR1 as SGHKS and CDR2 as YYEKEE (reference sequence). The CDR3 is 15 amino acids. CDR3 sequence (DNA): TGTGCCAGCAGCTCCACCCCCGAGGCCCGTTACGAGCAGTACTTC. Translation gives CASSSTPEARYEQYF.

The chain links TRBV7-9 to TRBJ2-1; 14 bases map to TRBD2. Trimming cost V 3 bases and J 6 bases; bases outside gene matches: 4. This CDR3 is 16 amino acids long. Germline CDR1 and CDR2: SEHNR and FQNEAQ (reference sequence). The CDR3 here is CASSFQTSGRANEQFF. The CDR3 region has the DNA TGTGCCAGCAGCTTCCAGACTAGCGGGAGGGCCAATGAGCAGTTCTTC.

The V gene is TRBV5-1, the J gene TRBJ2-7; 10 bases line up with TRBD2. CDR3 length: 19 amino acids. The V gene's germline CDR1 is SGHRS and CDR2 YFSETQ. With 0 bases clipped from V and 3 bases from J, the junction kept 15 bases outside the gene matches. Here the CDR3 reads CASSLERTSGFRGNYEQYF. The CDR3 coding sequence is TGCGCCAGCAGCTTGGAACGGACTAGCGGATTCAGGGGCAACTACGAGCAGTACTTC.

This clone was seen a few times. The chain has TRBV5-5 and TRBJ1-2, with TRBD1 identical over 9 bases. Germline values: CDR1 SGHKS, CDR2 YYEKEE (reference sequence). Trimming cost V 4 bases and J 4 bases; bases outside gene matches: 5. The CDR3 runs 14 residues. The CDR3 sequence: CASSRPGQGYGYTF. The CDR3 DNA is TGTGCCAGCAGCCGCCCGGGACAGGGCTATGGCTACACCTTC.

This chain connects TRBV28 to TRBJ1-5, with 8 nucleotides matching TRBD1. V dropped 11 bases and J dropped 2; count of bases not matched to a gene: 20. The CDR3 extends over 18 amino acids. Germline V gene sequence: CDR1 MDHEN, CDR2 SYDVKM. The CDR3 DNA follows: TGTGCCCGCCACCCTCGGACAGGGAAGGCACTTGGCAATCAGCCCCAGCATTTT. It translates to CARHPRTGKALGNQPQHF. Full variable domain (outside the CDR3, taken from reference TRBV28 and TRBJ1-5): DVKVTQSSRYLVKRTGEKVFLECVQDMDHENMFWYRQDPGLGLRLIYFSYDVKMKEKGDIPEGYSVSREKKERFSLILESASTNQTSMYLCARHPRTGKALGNQPQHFGDGTRLSIL.

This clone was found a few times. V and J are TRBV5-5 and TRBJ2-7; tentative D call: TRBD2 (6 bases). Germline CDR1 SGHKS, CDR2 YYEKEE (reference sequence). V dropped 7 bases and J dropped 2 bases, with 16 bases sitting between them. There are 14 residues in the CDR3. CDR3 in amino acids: CASFGGTQTYEQYF. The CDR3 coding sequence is TGTGCCAGCTTTGGCGGGACTCAGACCTACGAGCAGTACTTC.

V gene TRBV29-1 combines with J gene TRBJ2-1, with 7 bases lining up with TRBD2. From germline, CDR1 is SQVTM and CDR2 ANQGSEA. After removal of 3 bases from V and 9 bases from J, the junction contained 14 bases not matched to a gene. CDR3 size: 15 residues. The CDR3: CSVDKRGTLSGEQFF. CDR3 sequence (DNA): TGCAGCGTTGATAAGCGGGGTACCCTTTCTGGTGAGCAGTTCTTC.

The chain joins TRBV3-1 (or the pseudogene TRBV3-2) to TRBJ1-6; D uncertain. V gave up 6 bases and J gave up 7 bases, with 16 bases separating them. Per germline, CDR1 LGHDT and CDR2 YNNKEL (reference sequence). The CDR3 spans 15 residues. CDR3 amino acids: CASRGLEGGNSPLHF. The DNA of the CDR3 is TGTGCCAGCAGGGGATTGGAGGGTGGCAATTCACCCCTCCACTTT.

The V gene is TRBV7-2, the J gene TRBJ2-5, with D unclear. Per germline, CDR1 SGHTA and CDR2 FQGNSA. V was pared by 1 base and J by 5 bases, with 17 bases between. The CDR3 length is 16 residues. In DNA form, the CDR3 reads TGTGCCAGCAGCTTAGTCCCGCCAATAAAGGAGGAGACCCAGTACTTC. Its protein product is CASSLVPPIKEETQYF.

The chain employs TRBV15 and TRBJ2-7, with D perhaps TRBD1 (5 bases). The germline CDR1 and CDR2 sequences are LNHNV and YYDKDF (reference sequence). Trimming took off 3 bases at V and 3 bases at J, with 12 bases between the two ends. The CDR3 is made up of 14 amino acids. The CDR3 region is CATSSPGQGYEQYF. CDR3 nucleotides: TGTGCCACCAGCAGTCCCGGTCAGGGCTACGAGCAGTACTTC.

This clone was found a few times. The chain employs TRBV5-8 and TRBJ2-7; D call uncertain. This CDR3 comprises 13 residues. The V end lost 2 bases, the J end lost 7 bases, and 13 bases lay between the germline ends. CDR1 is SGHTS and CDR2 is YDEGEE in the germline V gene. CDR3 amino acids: CASSFINPSEQYF. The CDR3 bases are TGTGCCAGCAGCTTTATCAACCCCTCGGAGCAGTACTTC.

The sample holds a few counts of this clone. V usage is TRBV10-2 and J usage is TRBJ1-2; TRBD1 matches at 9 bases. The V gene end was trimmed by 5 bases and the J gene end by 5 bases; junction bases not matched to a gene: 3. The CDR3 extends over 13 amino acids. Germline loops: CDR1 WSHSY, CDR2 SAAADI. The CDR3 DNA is TGCGCCAGCAGTTCGGGACAGGGTTATGGCTACACCTTC. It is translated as CASSSGQGYGYTF.

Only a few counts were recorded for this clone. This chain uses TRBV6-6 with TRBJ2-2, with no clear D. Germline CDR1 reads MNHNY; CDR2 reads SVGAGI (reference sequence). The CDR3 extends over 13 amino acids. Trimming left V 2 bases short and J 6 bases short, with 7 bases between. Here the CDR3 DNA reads TGTGCCAGCAGTTACGGTGAATCCGGGGAGCTGTTTTTT. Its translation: CASSYGESGELFF.

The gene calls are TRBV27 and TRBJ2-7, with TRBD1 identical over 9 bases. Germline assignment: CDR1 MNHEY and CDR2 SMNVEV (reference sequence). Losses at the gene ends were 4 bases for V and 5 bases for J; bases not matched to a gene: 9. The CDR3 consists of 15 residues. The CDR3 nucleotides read TGTGCCAGCAGTTCCGCCGGGACAGGGCCACACGAGCAGTACTTC. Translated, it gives CASSSAGTGPHEQYF.

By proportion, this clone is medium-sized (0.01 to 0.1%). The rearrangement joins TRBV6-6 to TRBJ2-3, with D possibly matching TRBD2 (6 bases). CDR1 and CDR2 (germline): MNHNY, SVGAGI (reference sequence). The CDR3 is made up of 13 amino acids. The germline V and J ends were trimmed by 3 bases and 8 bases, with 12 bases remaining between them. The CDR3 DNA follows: TGTGCCAGCAGTTATGGGGTGGGGGGTACGCAGTATTTT. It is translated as CASSYGVGGTQYF.

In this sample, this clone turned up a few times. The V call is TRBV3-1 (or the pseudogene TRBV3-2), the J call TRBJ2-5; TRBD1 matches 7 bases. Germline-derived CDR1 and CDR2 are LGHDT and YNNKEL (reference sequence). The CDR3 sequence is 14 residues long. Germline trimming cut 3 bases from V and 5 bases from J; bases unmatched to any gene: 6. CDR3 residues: CASSQRQGRETQYF. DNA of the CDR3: TGTGCCAGCAGCCAGCGACAGGGTAGGGAGACCCAGTACTTC.